A selection of T cell receptor beta chains follows, all from one sample in a study of T cells after posttransplantation cyclophosphamide. The method was immunoSEQ multiplex PCR; TCRdb's version includes in-frame clones alone and lacks a portion of them. Observed in the sample are around 8,700 clones, none of them singletons. The sequencing here drew on PBMCs, taken after an allogeneic stem cell transplant with post-transplant cyclophosphamide. The source is a male patient aged 25-45 years who received an allogeneic stem cell transplant from an unrelated donor, was CMV-positive, and had acute and chronic GVHD. T cells may partly derive from the graft donor. Both conserved end residues are part of each CDR3. The D gene is left open where the match is weak. Size is stated as once, few, many, or a class for an expanded clone.

size	V	J	D	CDR3	DNA
medium-sized	TRBV6-4	TRBJ1-5	TRBD1	CASSWVDRAYQPQHF	TGTGCCAGCAGTTGGGTGGACAGGGCGTATCAGCCCCAGCATTTT
many	TRBV4-3	TRBJ1-5	NA	CASSQEGSNQPQHF	TGCGCCAGCAGCCAAGAAGGCAGCAATCAGCCCCAGCATTTT
many	TRBV4-3	TRBJ2-3	NA	CASSPGGSDTQYF	TGCGCCAGCAGCCCAGGAGGGTCAGATACGCAGTATTTT
many	TRBV19	TRBJ1-2	TRBD1	CASSPKTGGYTNYGYTF	TGTGCCAGTAGTCCGAAGACAGGGGGCTATACTAACTATGGCTACACCTTC
many	TRBV7-2	TRBJ2-5	TRBD1	CASSLAMTGQETQYF	TGTGCCAGCAGCTTAGCTATGACAGGGCAAGAGACCCAGTACTTC
few	TRBV29-1	TRBJ2-3	NA	CSVAKGVITDPQYF	TGCAGCGTGGCTAAGGGGGTCATCACAGATCCGCAGTATTTT
medium-sized	TRBV19	TRBJ1-6	TRBD1	CASSTEQGNSPLHF	TGTGCCAGTAGTACTGAACAGGGGAACTCACCCCTCCACTTT
many	TRBV7-9	TRBJ1-1	NA	CASSLGGGRRLKGTEAFF	TGTGCCAGCAGCTTAGGGGGGGGACGCCGGCTAAAGGGGACTGAAGCTTTCTTT
many	TRBV6-5	TRBJ1-5	NA	CASSFHGGSNQPQHF	TGTGCCAGCAGTTTCCACGGCGGGAGCAATCAGCCCCAGCATTTT
many	TRBV18	TRBJ1-4	NA	CASSPRSRPNEKLFF	TGTGCCAGCTCACCACGGAGCAGGCCTAATGAAAAACTGTTTTTT
many	TRBV11-1	TRBJ2-7	TRBD1	CASSSFGTGYEQYF	TGTGCCAGCAGCTCCTTCGGGACAGGCTACGAGCAGTACTTC
many	TRBV6-2/TRBV6-3	TRBJ1-5	TRBD1	CASSPTGQGIGQPQHF	TGTGCCAGCAGTCCCACGGGACAGGGTATAGGTCAGCCCCAGCATTTT
many	TRBV7-8	TRBJ2-1	NA	CASSPPRSDEQFF	TGTGCCAGCAGCCCCCCCCGCTCAGATGAGCAGTTCTTC